This T cell receptor (beta chain) was recorded in a study of T-cell reconstitution after alpha-beta-depleted transplantation in children. Broader study findings: Two months or so post-transplant, alpha-beta T cells reportedly derived from several hundred expanded graft clones. T-cell counts and diversity at one year following transplant were attributed mainly to newly produced T cells.

Unique molecular identifiers were incorporated during preparation of the TCRbeta library. One entry per CDR3 protein, called by TCRdb with MiXCR from the PCR reads. The table lists about 210,000 distinct CDR3 sequences, roughly 18% of them singletons. Trimming took 7 bases from V and 4 from J, leaving 20 bases between them. The length of the CDR3 is 17 residues. Germline assignment: CDR1 MNHNS and CDR2 SASEGT. The sample holds a few counts of this clonotype. Its matching antigen is unknown. Material: PBMCs, mostly from graft donor cells, obtained 360 days after TCRalphabeta/CD19-depleted stem cell transplant. This TCR was sampled from a male patient under 10 years old who had a stem cell transplant for acute lymphoblastic leukemia, so the T cells may come from the graft donor. This chain links TRBV6-1 with TRBJ1-6; D gene unclear. In DNA form, the CDR3 reads TGTGCCAGCAAACCCCTCGGAGGGTCGGGATATAATTCACCCCTCCACTTT. Protein: CASKPLGGSGYNSPLHF.